The 30 T cell receptor beta chains below all came from one sample that was sequenced in a study of T cell repertoires in cytomegalovirus infection. TCRdb ran MiXCR on the reads and lists one entry per CDR3 protein. The table lists more than 300,000 distinct CDR3 sequences, about 34% of them singletons. What these receptors recognize is not known. Sequenced material: cultured PBMCs, taken from culture after CMV antigen stimulation. All receptors come from a human donor in good health (CMV status not recorded). Some clones in this sample may be carry-over from other donors' samples.

V is TRBV6-5 and J is TRBJ2-5; no clear D. The CDR3 has 11 residues. Germline lookup yields CDR1 MNHEY and CDR2 SVGAGI. Trimming pared 8 bases from V and 3 bases from J, leaving 7 bases between. This chain's CDR3 is CASGIKETQYF. The CDR3 DNA sequence: TGTGCCAGCGGCATCAAAGAGACCCAGTACTTC.

This clonotype was seen a handful of times. V and J are TRBV6-2 or TRBV6-3 and TRBJ2-4; possibly TRBD1 for D (6 bases). This CDR3 spans 17 amino acids. Trimming stripped 6 bases from V and 2 bases from J, with 20 bases between. Germline V gene lookup returns CDR1 MNHEY and CDR2 SVGEGT. CDR3 region: CASSLTGVRHSKNIQYF. For the CDR3, the DNA is TGTGCCAGCAGCCTGACAGGAGTTCGTCATTCCAAAAACATTCAGTACTTC.

This chain uses TRBV12-3 or TRBV12-4 with TRBJ2-1; no clear D. V lost 3 bases, J lost 10 bases, and 7 bases lay in between. The CDR3 consists of 11 residues. The CDR3 DNA sequence: TGTGCCAGCAGTTTTCTGAGGGAGCAGTTCTTC. This gives the protein CASSFLREQFF.

This clonotype was counted ten times or more. The rearrangement uses TRBV7-2 and TRBJ1-1; no reliable D call. Germline assignment: CDR1 SGHTA and CDR2 FQGNSA. This CDR3 spans 13 amino acids. V was trimmed by 4 bases and J by 4 bases, leaving 10 bases between them. The CDR3 here is CASSSGWGTEAFF. The CDR3 DNA is TGTGCCAGCAGCTCGGGATGGGGCACTGAAGCTTTCTTT.

This chain links TRBV27 with TRBJ2-3; D call uncertain. This CDR3 is built from 18 residues. Trimming left V 4 bases short and J 1 base short, with 21 bases between. Germline V gene lookup returns CDR1 MNHEY and CDR2 SMNVEV (reference sequence). CDR3 amino acids: CASSSLTMAGWGTDTQYF. The DNA of the CDR3 is TGTGCCAGCAGTTCGCTTACGATGGCAGGTTGGGGCACAGATACGCAGTATTTT.

This clonotype was recorded a few times. The chain recombines TRBV28 with TRBJ2-1; TRBD1 is a possible D gene (5 bases). The germline CDR1 and CDR2 sequences are MDHEN and SYDVKM. V was pared by 2 bases and J by 6 bases, with 11 bases between. The CDR3 spans 14 residues. The CDR3 DNA is TGTGCCAGCAGTTTAAGGCAGGGAAGCAATGAGCAGTTCTTC. Translation gives CASSLRQGSNEQFF.

This clonotype has ten or more counts. The rearrangement links TRBV11-2 to TRBJ2-1; 10 bases map to TRBD2. The germline V gene has CDR1 SGHAT and CDR2 FQNNGV. The CDR3 spans 15 residues. The V segment lost 3 bases and the J segment 7 bases; nucleotides outside the gene matches: 6. The CDR3 loop reads CASSLGLAMENEQFF. The CDR3 DNA sequence: TGTGCCAGCAGCTTGGGACTAGCGATGGAGAATGAGCAGTTCTTC.

The chain links TRBV19 to TRBJ2-1; TRBD1 is a possible D gene (5 bases). Germline assignment: CDR1 LNHDA and CDR2 SQIVND (reference sequence). The germline V and J ends were trimmed by 6 bases and 0 bases, with 12 bases remaining between them. The length of the CDR3 is 15 residues. CDR3 residues: CASRRPGASYNEQFF. The CDR3 region has the DNA TGTGCCAGTAGACGCCCTGGGGCCTCCTACAATGAGCAGTTCTTC.

The chain has TRBV12-3 or TRBV12-4 and TRBJ2-5, with a possible D match to TRBD2 (6 bases). CDR3 length: 14 amino acids. Trimming shortened V by 5 bases and J by 4 bases, and 14 bases separated the two germline ends. CDR3 DNA: TGTGCCAGCAGTCTCGGAGGGCCCCCAGAGACCCAGTACTTC. This translates into CASSLGGPPETQYF.

This clonotype was found a few times. This chain joins TRBV7-8 and TRBJ1-1; 7 bases match TRBD1. The CDR3 consists of 15 residues. V lost 5 bases, J lost 8 bases, and 14 bases stayed unmatched. Germline assignment: CDR1 SGHVS and CDR2 FQNEAQ. CDR3 sequence: CASSPRGQVSHEAFF. Here the CDR3 DNA reads TGTGCCAGCAGCCCGAGGGGGCAAGTCTCCCACGAAGCTTTCTTT.

This clonotype was recorded at least ten times. This chain joins TRBV7-8 and TRBJ2-1; D is undetermined. The V and J ends lost 0 bases and 6 bases respectively, with 3 bases between them. CDR3 size: 12 residues. The germline CDR1 and CDR2 sequences are SGHVS and FQNEAQ. In DNA form, the CDR3 reads TGTGCCAGCAGCTTAGCGGCCAATGAGCAGTTCTTC. This codes for CASSLAANEQFF.

The rearrangement joins TRBV20-1 to TRBJ2-1, with TRBD2 matching over 7 bases. Germline V CDR1 and CDR2: DFQATT, SNEGSKA (reference sequence). The CDR3 runs to 15 residues. Trimming at V came to 1 base and at J to 0 bases, leaving 3 bases not matched to a gene. The CDR3: CSARVGGSSYNEQFF. CDR3 nucleotide sequence: TGCAGTGCTAGAGTTGGCGGGAGCTCCTACAATGAGCAGTTCTTC.

This clonotype occurred many times. This chain uses TRBV6-2 or TRBV6-3 with TRBJ2-3; no clear D. Germline CDR1 and CDR2: MNHEY and SVGEGT. The CDR3 runs 14 residues. V lost 6 bases and J 4 bases, leaving 14 bases between the germline ends. The CDR3 bases are TGTGCCAGCAGAGGTGGCGGCTTCGCAGATACGCAGTATTTT. Translation gives CASRGGGFADTQYF.

V is TRBV6-6 and J is TRBJ1-2, with a weak D call TRBD1 (6 bases). V gave up 8 bases and J gave up 8 bases, with 18 bases separating them. This CDR3 spans 13 amino acids. Germline V lookup: CDR1 MNHNY, CDR2 SVGAGI (reference sequence). Here the CDR3 reads CASWGQGGYGYTF. In nucleotides, the CDR3 is TGTGCCAGCTGGGGGCAGGGAGGTTACGGCTACACCTTC.

The gene calls are TRBV6-6 and TRBJ2-7; possibly TRBD1 for D (6 bases). CDR3 length: 12 amino acids. Germline assignment: CDR1 MNHNY and CDR2 SVGAGI (reference sequence). Trimming left V 8 bases short and J 2 bases short, with 10 bases between. CDR3 sequence reads: CASSRGPYEQYV. The CDR3 region has the DNA TGTGCCAGCTCCAGGGGTCCCTACGAGCAGTACGTC.

The chain links TRBV30 to TRBJ2-6; D remains ambiguous. This CDR3 comprises 12 residues. The germline V gene has CDR1 GTSNPN and CDR2 SVGIG (reference sequence). The V gene lost 5 bases and the J gene lost 6 bases, with 8 bases spanning the gap. The CDR3 DNA is TGTGCCTGGGCACCACCGGCCAACGTCCTGACTTTC. Translating it yields CAWAPPANVLTF.

The chain couples TRBV6-6 to TRBJ2-4; D remains ambiguous. Germline-derived CDR1 and CDR2 are MNHNY and SVGAGI (reference sequence). Trimming removed 5 bases from V and 1 base from J, with 9 bases in between. The CDR3 spans 14 residues. CDR3 bases: TGTGCCAGCAGTCCGACTTCGGCCAAAAACATTCAGTACTTC. Residues: CASSPTSAKNIQYF.

This clonotype has a count of ten or more. The V call is TRBV4-3, the J call TRBJ1-2; possible D gene TRBD1, 5 bases. The CDR3 runs 15 residues. V was cut by 1 base and J by 0 bases, with 9 bases left in between. Germline CDR1 and CDR2: LGHNA and YSLEER. This chain's CDR3 is CASSQGGTANYGYTF. As DNA, the CDR3 is TGCGCCAGCAGCCAAGGCGGGACCGCTAACTATGGCTACACCTTC.

This clonotype was picked up many times. The chain combines TRBV7-2 with TRBJ1-3; D gene ambiguous. V was clipped by 2 bases and J by 2 bases, with 10 bases between them. This CDR3 is 15 amino acids long. Germline values: CDR1 SGHTA, CDR2 FQGNSA. As DNA, the CDR3 is TGTGCCAGCAGCTTATTCGGGGTAACTGGAAACACCATATATTTT. Its translation: CASSLFGVTGNTIYF.

This chain uses TRBV9 with TRBJ2-1; the match to TRBD2 covers 12 bases. Trimming cost V 0 bases and J 9 bases; bases outside gene matches: 7. The CDR3 totals 16 residues. CDR1 is SGDLS, CDR2 YYNGEE, per germline. The CDR3 spells CASSVGSSGRDSEQFF. CDR3 in DNA: TGTGCCAGCAGCGTAGGATCTAGCGGGAGGGATAGTGAGCAGTTCTTC.

This chain joins TRBV6-1 and TRBJ1-3; D may be TRBD1 (5 bases). CDR3 length equals 14 residues. Trimming took 4 bases from V and 0 from J, leaving 7 bases between them. Per germline, CDR1 MNHNS and CDR2 SASEGT. The CDR3 spells CASSGQLSGNTIYF. DNA of the CDR3: TGTGCCAGCAGTGGACAGCTCTCTGGAAACACCATATATTTT.

V gene TRBV12-5 combines with J gene TRBJ2-3, with 11 bases fitting TRBD2. The CDR3 spans 17 residues. CDR1 LGHNT and CDR2 FRNRAP come from the germline V gene. Trimming at V came to 1 base and at J to 1 base, leaving 4 bases not matched to a gene. CDR3 amino acids: CASGLERLAGRTDTQYF. DNA for the CDR3: TGTGCTAGTGGTTTGGAAAGACTAGCGGGACGCACAGATACGCAGTATTTT.

The V call is TRBV28, the J call TRBJ1-3; D not resolved. From germline, CDR1 is MDHEN and CDR2 SYDVKM. The CDR3 loop spans 11 amino acids. V gave up 7 bases and J gave up 10 bases, with 11 bases separating them. CDR3 sequence reads: CASTSYYTIYF. The CDR3 DNA sequence: TGTGCCAGCACCTCCTACTATACCATATATTTT.

This clonotype showed up just a few times. The rearrangement links TRBV6-2 or TRBV6-3 to TRBJ2-1; 11 bases are shared with TRBD2. Germline loops: CDR1 MNHEY, CDR2 SVGEGT. CDR3 length equals 20 residues. V shed 5 bases, J shed 1 base, and the junction held 16 bases outside the gene matches. DNA for the CDR3: TGTGCCAGCAGTCGCCTGCCTCGGCTAGCGGGAGGAGTGTCCTACAATGAGCAGTTCTTC. Protein: CASSRLPRLAGGVSYNEQFF.

The chain recombines TRBV7-2 with TRBJ2-7, with TRBD2 identical over 14 bases. CDR3 length: 16 amino acids. CDR1 and CDR2 from the germline V gene are SGHTA and FQGNSA. V trimming: 2 bases; J trimming: 4 bases; junction bases outside the gene matches: 4. CDR3 coding DNA: TGTGCCAGCAGCTTAATGCGACTAGCGGGAGGGTACGAGCAGTACTTC. Translation: CASSLMRLAGGYEQYF. Full variable domain (rest looked up from reference TRBV7-2 and TRBJ2-7): GAGVSQSPSNKVTEKGKDVELRCDPISGHTALYWYRQSLGQGLEFLIYFQGNSAPDKSGLPSDRFSAERTGGSVSTLTIQRTQQEDSAVYLCASSLMRLAGGYEQYFGPGTRLTVT.

CDR3 region: CASSSETLVKAFF. CDR3 sequence (DNA): TGTGCCAGCAGTTCCGAGACTCTGGTGAAAGCTTTCTTT. The gene calls are TRBV27 and TRBJ1-1; D is unresolved. The CDR3 extends over 13 amino acids. Germline assignment: CDR1 MNHEY and CDR2 SMNVEV (reference sequence). The V end lost 4 bases, the J end lost 9 bases, and 15 bases lay between the germline ends.

This clonotype was counted only a few times. The chain recombines TRBV20-1 with TRBJ2-5; D remains ambiguous. CDR1 is DFQATT, CDR2 SNEGSKA, per germline (reference sequence). Trimming took 8 bases from V and 1 from J, leaving 11 bases between them. This CDR3 comprises 12 residues. The CDR3 sequence: CSLPGAQETQYF. For the CDR3, the DNA is TGCAGTCTACCTGGCGCCCAAGAGACCCAGTACTTC.

In its sample, this clonotype ranks as medium-sized. The V call is TRBV7-2, the J call TRBJ2-7; a possible D gene is TRBD2 (5 bases). This CDR3 has 15 amino acids. Germline V CDR1 and CDR2: SGHTA, FQGNSA. Trimming shortened V by 8 bases and J by 0 bases, and 17 bases separated the two germline ends. This chain's CDR3 is CASGLVNSVSYEQYF. CDR3 DNA sequence: TGTGCCAGCGGCCTTGTCAATAGCGTCTCCTACGAGCAGTACTTC.

The chain joins TRBV5-6 to TRBJ2-1; D is possibly TRBD1 or TRBD2 (5 bases each). The CDR3 length is 16 residues. V lost 3 bases and J 2 bases, leaving 15 bases between the germline ends. Per the germline V gene, CDR1 is SGHDT and CDR2 is YYEEEE. CDR3 in amino acids: CASSWWDRGAYNEQFF. The CDR3 nucleotides read TGTGCCAGCAGCTGGTGGGACCGAGGAGCCTACAATGAGCAGTTCTTC.

The chain recombines TRBV11-2 with TRBJ2-1, with 10 bases aligning to TRBD2. The germline V gene has CDR1 SGHAT and CDR2 FQNNGV. Trimming cost V 5 bases and J 7 bases; bases outside gene matches: 8. The CDR3 totals 15 residues. DNA of the CDR3: TGTGCCAGCAGCCCTACTAGCGGGACCCTGAATGAGCAGTTCTTC. Residues: CASSPTSGTLNEQFF.